This T cell receptor (beta chain) was recorded in a study of identical twins. Study results and caveats: The conclusions drew on cross-sectional statistical analysis instead of tracking the same donors. Clonotypes of the beta chain that were abundant in cord blood carried fewer insertions (memory repertoires showed none).

A template switching step contributed a universal primer site, while unique molecular identifiers were present in the cDNA. In TCRdb, the 5' RACE reads were re-called with MiXCR into one record per CDR3 protein. The sample lists under 300,000 distinct CDR3 sequences; about 13% were seen once. Of note for this clonotype: Its matching antigen is unknown.

The CDR3 contains 15 residues. Per the germline V gene, CDR1 is SGHRS and CDR2 is YFSETQ. The ends lost 4 bases at V and 3 bases at J; junction bases unmatched: 4. This sample was shared with a second study, whose subject was yellow fever vaccine responses in identical twins.

This clonotype was sampled from a woman between 18 and 30 years old in good health. V and J are TRBV5-1 and TRBJ2-2; TRBD1 matches at 9 bases. The sample was memory (CD45RO+) T cells sorted from blood. The CDR3 is CASSRDRAHTGELFF. CDR3 nucleotide sequence: TGCGCCAGCAGCCGGGACAGGGCCCACACCGGGGAGCTGTTTTTT. Full variable domain (outside the CDR3, taken from reference TRBV5-1 and TRBJ2-2): KAGVTQTPRYLIKTRGQQVTLSCSPISGHRSVSWYQQTPGQGLQFLFEYFSETQRNKGNFPGRFSGRQFSNSRSEMNVSTLELGDSALYLCASSRDRAHTGELFFGEGSRLTVL.